The next 11 T cell receptor beta chains were all read from a single sample in a study of T cell clonality in common variable immunodeficiency. This table comes from immunoSEQ multiplex PCR, and its TCRdb copy is limited to in-frame clones, with some not included. Sampling found tens of thousands of clones, none seen once. Material: peripheral blood mononuclear cells. The receptors come from a person aged 18-70 years in good health.

This clone has a count of ten or more. Sequencing ends 3 residues short of the CDR3 end; the germline J gene provides the rest. V is TRBV2 and J is TRBJ1-5, with a weak D call TRBD1 (5 bases). CDR3 length: 14 residues. The V gene lost 2 bases and the J gene lost 6 bases, with 11 bases spanning the gap. The V gene's germline CDR1 is SNHLY and CDR2 FYNNEI. CDR3 protein: CASSERQGPQPQHF. Partial CDR3 DNA: TGTGCCAGCAGTGAAAGGCAGGGCCCTCAGCCC.

This clone was seen many times. The CDR3 extends 3 residues past the end of the read, so its final part is completed from the germline J gene. The V and J genes are TRBV6-2 or TRBV6-3 and TRBJ2-7; TRBD2 aligns across 8 bases. The germline CDR1 and CDR2 sequences are MNHEY and SVGEGT. J gave up 0 bases and V 6 bases, and 7 bases lay outside the gene matches. The CDR3 has 15 amino acids. The CDR3 spells CASRVRGGHSYEQYF. The covered CDR3 bases are TGTGCCAGCAGAGTCCGGGGGGGGCACTCCTACGAG.

This clone was detected many times. The sequenced fragment ends 3 residues before the CDR3 boundary, so the rest is inferred from the germline J gene. This rearrangement joins TRBV5-1 to TRBJ2-5; no clear D. The germline V gene has CDR1 SGHRS and CDR2 YFSETQ. Trimming took 3 bases from V and 4 from J, leaving 19 bases between them. The CDR3 totals 16 residues. CDR3 bases read: TGCGCCAGCAGCTCGCCCCATGTTGGGCCAGTAGAGACC. It is translated as CASSSPHVGPVET. The CDR3 reads in full as CASSSPHVGPVETQYF.

A remark on this clone: The read halts 3 residues ahead of the CDR3 end, with the missing end drawn from the germline J gene. The rearrangement uses TRBV5-1 and TRBJ1-1, with 7 bases aligning to TRBD1. This CDR3 spans 15 amino acids. V dropped 6 bases and J dropped 1; count of bases not matched to a gene: 9. Germline assignment: CDR1 SGHRS and CDR2 YFSETQ. CDR3 loop: CASTRDSLRNTEAFF. Partial CDR3 DNA: TGCGCCAGCACCCGGGACAGTTTAAGGAACACTGAA.

This clone occurred many times. The read gets to within 3 residues of the CDR3 end, and the germline J gene fills in the rest. The chain couples TRBV30 to TRBJ2-7; D gene uncertain. There are 16 residues in the CDR3. Germline CDR1 GTSNPN, CDR2 SVGIG (reference sequence). Trimming cost V 0 bases and J 1 base, with 16 bases left between them. CDR3 amino acids: CAWSVLGSFPSYEQYF. The DNA read from the CDR3 is TGTGCCTGGAGTGTACTTGGTAGCTTCCCATCCTACGAG.

This clone occurred many times. The read ends 3 residues early relative to the CDR3; the germline J gene fills the gap. The chain couples TRBV12-3 or TRBV12-4 to TRBJ2-2; maybe TRBD2 (5 bases). With 9 bases removed from V and 1 base from J, the gap between germline ends came to 12 bases. The CDR3 is 14 amino acids. The sequenced CDR3 bases are TGTGCCAGTAAGCGGCTCCTGAACACCGGGGAG. It codes for CASKRLLNTGE. In full, the CDR3 reads CASKRLLNTGELFF.

This clone was recorded at least ten times. The CDR3 goes on 3 residues after the read ends, and that part is filled in from the germline J gene. J is TRBJ1-1 and V is TRBV2; D not certain. Trimming stripped 7 bases from V and 1 base from J, with 10 bases between. Germline V lookup: CDR1 SNHLY, CDR2 FYNNEI. The length of the CDR3 is 13 residues. This CDR3 reads CASISVANTEAFF. CDR3 DNA (partial): TGTGCCAGCATATCGGTCGCGAACACTGAA.

This clone appeared many times. Coverage ceases 3 residues before the CDR3 finishes, and the germline J gene fills in the end. The V call is TRBV2, the J call TRBJ2-2; D remains unclear. The CDR3 has 11 amino acids. The germline gives CDR1 SNHLY, CDR2 FYNNEI. CDR3 region: CASSFAEKLFF. CDR3 DNA, as far as it was read: TGTGCCAGCAGCTTCGCGGAAAAG. Full variable domain (remainder filled in from reference TRBV2 and TRBJ2-2): EPEVTQTPSHQVTQMGQEVILRCVPISNHLYFYWYRQILGQKVEFLVSFYNNEISEKSEIFDDQFSVERPDGSNFTLKIRSTKLEDSAMYFCASSFAEKLFFGEGSRLTVL.

At least ten counts were recorded for this clone. Read data end 3 residues before the CDR3 end; the end is taken from the germline J gene. The J gene is TRBJ1-1, the V gene TRBV5-1; a weak D match, TRBD1 (5 bases). This CDR3 spans 15 amino acids. The V and J ends lost 4 bases and 5 bases respectively, with 18 bases between them. Germline values: CDR1 SGHRS, CDR2 YFSETQ. The CDR3 bases that were read are TGCGCCAGCAGCCTGGTCGCGGGGGAATGGACTGAA. Residues: CASSLVAGEWTE. The full-length CDR3 reads as CASSLVAGEWTEAFF.

The sample holds many counts of this clone. The read finishes 3 residues shy of the CDR3 end, and the germline J gene is used to complete it. V and J are TRBV5-5 and TRBJ2-5; D may be TRBD1 (6 bases). Germline CDR1 and CDR2: SGHKS and YYEKEE (reference sequence). The CDR3 is 14 residues long. V lost 4 bases and J 2 bases, leaving 12 bases between the germline ends. CDR3 region: CASSARDIQETQYF. Partial CDR3 DNA: TGTGCCAGCAGCGCCCGGGACATTCAAGAGACC.

This clone was detected ten times or more. The read comes to an end 3 residues before the CDR3 does, leaving the germline J gene to fill in the end. This chain links TRBV2 with TRBJ2-4; 7 positions match TRBD2. Trimming removed 9 bases from V and 8 bases from J; junction bases left unmatched: 10. CDR1 and CDR2 from the germline V gene are SNHLY and FYNNEI. This CDR3 region has 13 residues. The chain's CDR3 is CARRGGSRDIQYF. Partial CDR3 DNA: TGTGCCAGAAGGGGAGGGAGCCGGGACATT.